This T cell receptor (beta chain) is from a study of blood T cells in healthy people across ages. About the study: Researchers report that template switching captured about one barcoded beta molecule per two T cells.

A second PCR of about 7 to 12 cycles used a sample-barcoded 5' primer and a J-beta primer mix. Each CDR3 protein is one row after TCRdb ran MiXCR on the 5' RACE reads. The top ten hold approximately 0.71% of the sample, which has some 1,000,000 distinct CDR3 sequences, 25% seen once. Every donor provided around 9.5 milliliters of peripheral blood. This CDR3 has 14 residues. Germline CDR1 is SQVTM and CDR2 is ANQGSEA. Trimming took off 5 bases at V and 5 bases at J, with 18 bases between the two ends. These data also formed part of another study, on T cells of mothers and their children.

The chain recombines TRBV29-1 with TRBJ1-1; D remains unclear. The sequence derives from a girl aged 2-15 years in good health. The sample comprised blood. The CDR3 nucleotides read TGCAGCGTTCCCACTACCCTCCTGAGGACTGAAGCTTTCTTT. Its translation: CSVPTTLLRTEAFF.